Listed here are 29 T cell receptor beta chains from one sample, sequenced in a study of blood T cell repertoires in COVID-19. Profiling relied on immunoSEQ multiplex PCR, and the TCRdb table lists in-frame clones only, not all of them. Of 150,000 to 200,000 clones in the sample, approximately 87% were seen once. Sequenced: peripheral blood. The source is a man aged 18 to 35 with active or convalescent COVID-19.

The chain employs TRBV5-4 and TRBJ2-5; tentative D call: TRBD2 (6 bases). In germline, CDR1 is SGHNT, CDR2 YYREEE (reference sequence). Trimming stripped 1 base from V and 3 bases from J, with 16 bases between. The CDR3 has 16 residues. CDR3 protein: CASSLPMEGSKETQYF. In DNA, the CDR3 is TGTGCCAGCAGCTTGCCTATGGAGGGGAGTAAAGAGACCCAGTACTTC.

The CDR3 DNA sequence: TGTGCCAGCAGCTTCCCCTTGGACAGGGGTTATGGAAACACTGAAGCTTTCTTT. The encoded protein is CASSFPLDRGYGNTEAFF. The chain uses TRBV11-2 and TRBJ1-1; 9 bases align to TRBD1. Germline CDR1 SGHAT, CDR2 FQNNGV. V was clipped by 3 bases and J by 2 bases; unmatched bases: 13. CDR3 length equals 18 residues. Full variable domain (rest looked up from reference TRBV11-2 and TRBJ1-1): EAGVAQSPRYKIIEKRQSVAFWCNPISGHATLYWYQQILGQGPKLLIQFQNNGVVDDSQLPKDRFSAERLKGVDSTLKIQPAKLEDSAVYLCASSFPLDRGYGNTEAFFGQGTRLTVV.

The genes are TRBV4-3 and TRBJ1-5; D is undetermined. Looked up from germline, CDR1 is LGHNA and CDR2 is YSLEER. The CDR3 spans 15 residues. Trimming removed 6 bases at V and 7 bases at J, with 19 bases between. CDR3 region: CASSRTRELGQPQHF. The CDR3 DNA reads TGCGCCAGCAGTCGGACTAGGGAGTTGGGCCAGCCCCAGCATTTT.

V and J are TRBV14 and TRBJ2-5, with D possibly TRBD2 on 5 matching bases. V was clipped by 4 bases and J by 3 bases, with 6 bases between them. Per germline, CDR1 SGHDN and CDR2 FVKESK. There are 12 residues in the CDR3. The CDR3 reads CASSLREETQYF. In DNA form, the CDR3 reads TGTGCCAGCAGCCTGCGGGAAGAGACCCAGTACTTC.

The rearrangement uses TRBV19 and TRBJ1-1, with D uncertain. Germline V CDR1 and CDR2: LNHDA, SQIVND (reference sequence). CDR3 length: 14 amino acids. V lost 7 bases and J 5 bases, leaving 17 bases between the germline ends. CDR3 sequence: CASNPGDLGTEAFF. The CDR3 nucleotides read TGTGCCAGTAACCCCGGGGATTTAGGGACTGAAGCTTTCTTT.

This chain joins TRBV7-2 and TRBJ1-3; perhaps TRBD1 as D (6 bases). From germline, CDR1 is SGHTA and CDR2 FQGNSA. V lost 3 bases, J lost 4 bases, and 13 bases lay in between. The CDR3 has 15 amino acids. The CDR3 DNA follows: TGTGCCAGCAGCTTCGCAGGGGCGAACGGAAACACCATATATTTT. As protein: CASSFAGANGNTIYF.

This chain connects TRBV5-1 to TRBJ2-7; TRBD1 might be the D (5 bases). V was clipped by 4 bases and J by 3 bases, with 11 bases between them. CDR3 size: 13 residues. Germline V gives CDR1 SGHRS, CDR2 YFSETQ. In DNA form, the CDR3 reads TGCGCCAGCAGCCAGGGTCCTATCTACGAGCAGTACGTC. Translating gives CASSQGPIYEQYV.

The chain has TRBV21-1 and TRBJ2-2; whether TRBD2, the table's D call, matches the DNA was not checked. TRBV21-1 is termed a pseudogene. The CDR3 is made up of 18 amino acids. CDR3 protein: CASSKKASEASVPGELFF. CDR3 nucleotide sequence: TGTGCCAGCAGCAAAAAAGCATCCGAGGCTAGTGTTCCCGGGGAGCTGTTTTTT.

The chain recombines TRBV13 with TRBJ2-1, with no clear D. V was trimmed by 2 bases and J by 5 bases, leaving 7 bases between them. The CDR3 length is 13 residues. Germline V gives CDR1 PRHDT, CDR2 FYEKMQ (reference sequence). The CDR3 region has the DNA TGTGCCAGCAGCTTAAGCCCGAACAATGAGCAGTTCTTC. It translates to CASSLSPNNEQFF.

This chain connects TRBV12-5 to TRBJ1-6; D perhaps matches TRBD1 (6 bases). Germline loops: CDR1 LGHNT, CDR2 FRNRAP. The CDR3 has 14 residues. Deletions cut 3 bases from V and 7 bases from J, with 10 bases between. CDR3 in amino acids: CASGFGQTNSPLHF. CDR3 sequence (DNA): TGTGCTAGTGGTTTTGGACAGACGAATTCACCCCTCCACTTT.

This chain joins TRBV28 and TRBJ1-1; 9 bases are a match to TRBD1. Unmatched junction bases numbered 15, after V lost 7 bases and J lost 3 bases. CDR1 is MDHEN, CDR2 SYDVKM, per germline. The CDR3 length is 17 residues. The CDR3 DNA reads as TGTGCCAGCATTTGGACAGGGGTGGTTATGGGGGACACTGAAGCTTTCTTT. The encoded protein is CASIWTGVVMGDTEAFF. Together with reference TRBV28 and TRBJ1-1, the CDR3 gives the full variable domain: DVKVTQSSRYLVKRTGEKVFLECVQDMDHENMFWYRQDPGLGLRLIYFSYDVKMKEKGDIPEGYSVSREKKERFSLILESASTNQTSMYLCASIWTGVVMGDTEAFFGQGTRLTVV.

The chain carries TRBV3-1 (or the pseudogene TRBV3-2) and TRBJ2-1, with 7 bases that match TRBD1. The trim removed 1 base at V and 2 bases at J, leaving 5 bases unmatched. The CDR3 is 16 amino acids. Germline assignment: CDR1 LGHDT and CDR2 YNNKEL (reference sequence). The CDR3 sequence is CASSQGGTEPYNEQFF. The CDR3, as DNA: TGTGCCAGCAGCCAAGGGGGGACAGAACCCTACAATGAGCAGTTCTTC.

This sequence joins TRBV24-1 and TRBJ2-5; 10 bases are shared with TRBD2. The CDR3 length is 15 residues. Trimming cost V 5 bases and J 4 bases; bases outside gene matches: 6. Germline CDR1 reads KGHDR; CDR2 reads SFDVKD. CDR3: CATSADSGGRETQYF. CDR3 DNA: TGTGCCACCAGTGCCGATAGCGGGGGGAGAGAGACCCAGTACTTC.

The chain recombines TRBV7-6 with TRBJ2-5, with TRBD1 matching 10 bases. The CDR3 totals 16 residues. V trimming: 0 bases; J trimming: 5 bases; junction bases outside the gene matches: 6. The V gene's germline CDR1 is SGHVS and CDR2 FNYEAQ. The CDR3 coding sequence is TGTGCCAGCAGCTTAGCCGGGACAGGGGCTTGGGAGACCCAGTACTTC. Translated, it gives CASSLAGTGAWETQYF.

V gene TRBV4-1 combines with J gene TRBJ1-1, with D perhaps matching TRBD1 (5 bases). The CDR3 consists of 16 residues. Germline loops: CDR1 MGHRA, CDR2 YSYEKL. Between the trimmed V and J ends, which lost 3 bases and 10 bases, there was a span of 24 bases. The CDR3 spells CASSQGREAFLGGAFF. CDR3 DNA: TGCGCCAGCAGCCAGGGACGGGAGGCCTTCTTGGGTGGAGCTTTCTTT.

The V call is TRBV5-8, the J call TRBJ2-7; 7 nucleotides agree with TRBD1. CDR3 length: 15 amino acids. Germline V gene sequence: CDR1 SGHTS, CDR2 YDEGEE. V gave up 5 bases and J gave up 3 bases; unmatched junction bases: 11. This chain's CDR3 is CASSSAGTAIYEQYV. The CDR3 coding sequence is TGTGCCAGCAGTTCCGCCGGGACAGCCATCTACGAGCAGTACGTC.

V gene TRBV18 combines with J gene TRBJ2-7; D unclear. Germline V gene sequence: CDR1 KGHSH, CDR2 LQKENI. The V and J ends lost 3 bases and 0 bases respectively, with 12 bases between them. This CDR3 spans 15 amino acids. Here the CDR3 reads CASSPQAGSSYEQYV. The CDR3 DNA sequence: TGTGCCAGCTCACCCCAGGCAGGCAGCTCCTACGAGCAGTACGTC.

The CDR3 loop reads CASSSTGANEQFF. The CDR3 nucleotides read TGTGCCAGCAGCTCGACAGGGGCGAATGAGCAGTTCTTC. V gene TRBV7-9 combines with J gene TRBJ2-1; TRBD1 matches at 8 bases. CDR3 length: 13 residues. Germline V CDR1 and CDR2: SEHNR, FQNEAQ (reference sequence). V lost 4 bases and J lost 7; bases outside the gene matches: 3.

The gene calls are TRBV28 and TRBJ1-2, with D perhaps matching TRBD1 (5 bases). Per the germline V gene, CDR1 is MDHEN and CDR2 is SYDVKM. The CDR3 has 15 amino acids. V gave up 1 base and J gave up 4 bases, with 13 bases separating them. The CDR3 loop is CASSLFLGASYGYTF. CDR3 nucleotide sequence: TGTGCCAGCAGTTTATTCTTAGGGGCGAGCTATGGCTACACCTTC.

This chain links TRBV27 with TRBJ2-7, with TRBD2 matching over 7 bases. Germline CDR1 is MNHEY and CDR2 is SMNVEV (reference sequence). The J segment lost 4 bases and the V segment lost 6 bases, leaving 9 bases of the junction unmatched. The CDR3 has 14 amino acids. In DNA form, the CDR3 reads TGTGCCAGCAGCCTGGCTGGGGGGGTTTACGAGCAGTACGTC. This sequence encodes CASSLAGGVYEQYV.

V gene TRBV20-1 combines with J gene TRBJ1-2; D may be TRBD1 (5 bases). This CDR3 is built from 11 residues. Germline V gene data show CDR1 as DFQATT and CDR2 as SNEGSKA (reference sequence). Deletions cut 3 bases from V and 6 bases from J, with 8 bases between. The CDR3 region is CSASWGDGYTF. The CDR3 region has the DNA TGCAGTGCTAGTTGGGGGGATGGCTACACCTTC.

The chain couples TRBV24-1 to TRBJ1-5; no clear D. Germline CDR1 is KGHDR and CDR2 is SFDVKD. V gave up 9 bases and J gave up 5 bases, with 13 bases separating them. This CDR3 region has 13 residues. The CDR3 loop is CATGLRGDQPQHF. CDR3 nucleotide sequence: TGTGCCACCGGCCTTCGGGGAGATCAGCCCCAGCATTTT.

This clone showed up just once. The CDR3, as DNA: TGTGCCAGTAGTATAGATCTACTAGCGGGAGGGGGCGGGTGGAATGAGCAGTTCTTC. Protein product: CASSIDLLAGGGGWNEQFF. The chain joins TRBV19 to TRBJ2-1, with 13 nucleotides matching TRBD2. V gave up 0 bases and J gave up 7 bases; unmatched junction bases: 12. Per the germline V gene, CDR1 is LNHDA and CDR2 is SQIVND (reference sequence). CDR3 length: 19 residues.

The chain has TRBV5-4 and TRBJ1-6; D unresolved. Germline assignment: CDR1 SGHNT and CDR2 YYREEE (reference sequence). V was pared by 9 bases and J by 8 bases, with 30 bases between. This CDR3 region has 18 residues. This chain's CDR3 is CAIGVGRIASGRDSPLHF. For the CDR3, the DNA is TGTGCCATTGGAGTCGGACGGATTGCTTCCGGGAGGGATTCACCCCTCCACTTT.

This clone was observed once. The chain joins TRBV27 to TRBJ1-5, with D perhaps matching TRBD1 (5 bases). Germline V lookup: CDR1 MNHEY, CDR2 SMNVEV (reference sequence). CDR3 length: 14 amino acids. V gave up 5 bases and J gave up 3 bases, with 11 bases separating them. The CDR3 nucleotides read TGTGCCAGCAGTCTAACAGGCGCCAATCAGCCCCAGCATTTT. It specifies CASSLTGANQPQHF.

This sequence joins TRBV21-1 and TRBJ1-1; the table's TRBD1 call for D was not verified on the DNA. TRBV21-1 counts as a pseudogene. The CDR3 loop spans 15 amino acids. The CDR3 protein is CASSKGAQGYTEAFF. CDR3 DNA sequence: TGTGCCAGCAGCAAAGGGGCACAGGGATACACTGAAGCTTTCTTT.

The chain combines TRBV7-6 with TRBJ2-7, with 8 bases identical to TRBD1. The V gene's germline CDR1 is SGHVS and CDR2 FNYEAQ. Germline trimming cut 0 bases from V and 3 bases from J; bases unmatched to any gene: 7. The CDR3 extends over 16 amino acids. The CDR3 region has the DNA TGTGCCAGCAGCTTAGCCGGACAGGGATTAAGCTACGAGCAGTACTTC. This codes for CASSLAGQGLSYEQYF.

The chain carries TRBV5-1 and TRBJ1-2; a possible D gene is TRBD1 (5 bases). Germline assignment: CDR1 SGHRS and CDR2 YFSETQ. The V end was cut by 5 bases, the J end by 7 bases, with 18 bases between. This CDR3 comprises 14 residues. In DNA, the CDR3 is TGCGCCAGCAGTTCTGAACCAGGGTTTGGTGGCTACACCTTC. This translates into CASSSEPGFGGYTF.

The chain is built from TRBV6-2 or TRBV6-3 and TRBJ2-7; 9 bases map to TRBD1. V lost 1 base and J lost 3; bases outside the gene matches: 1. In germline, CDR1 is MNHEY, CDR2 SVGEGT. The CDR3 runs 14 residues. CDR3 nucleotide sequence: TGTGCCAGCAGTTACTGGACAGGGGACTACGAGCAGTACTTC. This translates into CASSYWTGDYEQYF.